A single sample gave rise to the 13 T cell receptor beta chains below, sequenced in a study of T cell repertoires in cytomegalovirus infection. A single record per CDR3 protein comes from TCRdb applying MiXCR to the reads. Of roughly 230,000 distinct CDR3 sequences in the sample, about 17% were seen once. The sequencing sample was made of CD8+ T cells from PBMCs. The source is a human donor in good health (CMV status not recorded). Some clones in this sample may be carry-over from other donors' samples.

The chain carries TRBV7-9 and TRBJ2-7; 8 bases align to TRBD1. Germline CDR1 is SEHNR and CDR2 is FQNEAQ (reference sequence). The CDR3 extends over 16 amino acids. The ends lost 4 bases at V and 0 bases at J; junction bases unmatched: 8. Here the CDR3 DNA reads TGTGCCAGCAGCTCGACAGGGGCCCCGAGCTCCTACGAGCAGTACTTC. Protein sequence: CASSSTGAPSSYEQYF.

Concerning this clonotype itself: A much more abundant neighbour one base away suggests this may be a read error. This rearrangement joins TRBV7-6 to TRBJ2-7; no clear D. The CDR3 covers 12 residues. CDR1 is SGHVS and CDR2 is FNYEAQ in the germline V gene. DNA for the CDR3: TGTGCCAACAGCATCGGAGACTACGAGCAGTACTTC. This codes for CANSIGDYEQYF.

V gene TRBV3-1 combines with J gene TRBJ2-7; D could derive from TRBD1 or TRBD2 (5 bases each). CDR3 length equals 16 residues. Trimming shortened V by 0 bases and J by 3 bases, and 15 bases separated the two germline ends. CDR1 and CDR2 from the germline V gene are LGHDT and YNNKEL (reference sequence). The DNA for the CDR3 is TGTGCCAGCAGCCAAGACTCGACCGGGACCCACTACGAGCAGTACTTC. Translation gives CASSQDSTGTHYEQYF.

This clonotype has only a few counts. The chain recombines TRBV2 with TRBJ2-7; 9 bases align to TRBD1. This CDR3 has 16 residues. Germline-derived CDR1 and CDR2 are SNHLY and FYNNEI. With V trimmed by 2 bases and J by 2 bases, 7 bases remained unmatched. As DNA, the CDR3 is TGTGCCAGCAGTGAAATCGGGGACAGGGTGGCCTACGAGCAGTACTTC. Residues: CASSEIGDRVAYEQYF. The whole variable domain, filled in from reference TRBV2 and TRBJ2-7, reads EPEVTQTPSHQVTQMGQEVILRCVPISNHLYFYWYRQILGQKVEFLVSFYNNEISEKSEIFDDQFSVERPDGSNFTLKIRSTKLEDSAMYFCASSEIGDRVAYEQYFGPGTRLTVT.

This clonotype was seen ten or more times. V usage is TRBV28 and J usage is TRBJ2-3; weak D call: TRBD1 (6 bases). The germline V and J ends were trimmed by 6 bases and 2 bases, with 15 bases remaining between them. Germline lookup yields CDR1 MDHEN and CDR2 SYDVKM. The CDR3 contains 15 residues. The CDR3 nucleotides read TGTGCCAGCAGCTCCGTCAGGGGAGCCACAGATACGCAGTATTTT. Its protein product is CASSSVRGATDTQYF.

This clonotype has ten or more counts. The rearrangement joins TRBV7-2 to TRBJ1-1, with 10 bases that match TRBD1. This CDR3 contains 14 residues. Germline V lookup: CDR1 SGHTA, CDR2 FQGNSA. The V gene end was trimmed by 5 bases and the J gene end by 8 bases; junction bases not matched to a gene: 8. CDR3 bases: TGTGCCAGCAGCCCCCGGGACAGGGGTCCGGAAGCTTTCTTT. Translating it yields CASSPRDRGPEAFF.

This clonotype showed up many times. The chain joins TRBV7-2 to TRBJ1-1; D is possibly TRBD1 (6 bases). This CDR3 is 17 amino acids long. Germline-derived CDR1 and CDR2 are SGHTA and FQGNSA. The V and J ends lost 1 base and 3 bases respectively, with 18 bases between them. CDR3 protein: CASSLGPTGIIYTEAFF. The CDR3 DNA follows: TGTGCCAGCAGCTTAGGTCCCACAGGGATTATTTACACTGAAGCTTTCTTT.

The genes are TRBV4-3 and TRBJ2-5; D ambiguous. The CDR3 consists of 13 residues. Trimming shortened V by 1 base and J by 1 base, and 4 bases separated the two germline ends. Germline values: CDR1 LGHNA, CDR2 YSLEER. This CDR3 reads CASSQATQETQYF. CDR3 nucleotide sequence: TGCGCCAGCAGCCAAGCTACCCAAGAGACCCAGTACTTC.

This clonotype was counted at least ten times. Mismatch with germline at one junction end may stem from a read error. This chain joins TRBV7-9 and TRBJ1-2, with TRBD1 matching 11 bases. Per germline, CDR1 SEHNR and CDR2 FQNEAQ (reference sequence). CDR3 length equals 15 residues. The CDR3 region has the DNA TGTGCCAGCAACTTGGACAGGGGGCCTAAGTATGGCTACACCTTC. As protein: CASNLDRGPKYGYTF.

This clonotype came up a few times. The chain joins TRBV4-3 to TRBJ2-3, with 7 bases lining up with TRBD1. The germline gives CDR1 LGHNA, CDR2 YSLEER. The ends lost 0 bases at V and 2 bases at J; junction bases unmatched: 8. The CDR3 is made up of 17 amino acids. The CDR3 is CASSQDPGTEYTDTQYF. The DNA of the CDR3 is TGCGCCAGCAGCCAAGATCCCGGGACAGAGTACACAGATACGCAGTATTTT.

CDR3 region: CASSLRGGGANTEAFF. The CDR3, as DNA: TGTGCCAGCAGTTTACGAGGGGGGGGAGCCAACACTGAAGCTTTCTTT. The J gene is TRBJ1-1, the V gene TRBV28, with D tentatively TRBD1 (6 bases). V was pared by 2 bases and J by 2 bases, with 15 bases between. The CDR3 has 16 amino acids. Per the germline V gene, CDR1 is MDHEN and CDR2 is SYDVKM.

Here the CDR3 DNA reads TGTGCCAGTAGTATCGCCAGCGGGACAGATATTGACTTTACCTACGAGCAGTACTTC. Translated, it gives CASSIASGTDIDFTYEQYF. The rearrangement links TRBV19 to TRBJ2-7, with D perhaps matching TRBD1 or TRBD2 (7 bases each). Germline V gene lookup returns CDR1 LNHDA and CDR2 SQIVND (reference sequence). V dropped 3 bases and J dropped 2 bases, with 26 bases sitting between them. This CDR3 contains 19 residues.

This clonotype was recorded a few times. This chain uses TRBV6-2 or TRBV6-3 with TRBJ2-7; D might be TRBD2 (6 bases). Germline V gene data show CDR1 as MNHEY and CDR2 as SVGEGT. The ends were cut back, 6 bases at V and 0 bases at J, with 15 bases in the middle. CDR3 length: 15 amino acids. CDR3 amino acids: CASSFGTFISYEQYF. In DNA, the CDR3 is TGTGCCAGCAGCTTCGGGACTTTCATCTCCTACGAGCAGTACTTC.